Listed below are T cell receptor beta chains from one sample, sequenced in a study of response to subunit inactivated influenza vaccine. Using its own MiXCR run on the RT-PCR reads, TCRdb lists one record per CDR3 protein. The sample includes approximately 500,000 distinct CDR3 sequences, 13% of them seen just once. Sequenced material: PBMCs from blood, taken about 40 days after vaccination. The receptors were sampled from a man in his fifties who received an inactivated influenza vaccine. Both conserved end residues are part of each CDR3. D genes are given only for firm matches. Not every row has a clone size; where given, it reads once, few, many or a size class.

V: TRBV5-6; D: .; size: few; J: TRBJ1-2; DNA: TGTGCCAGCAGCTTTGGTGGATCTAACTATGGCTACACCTTC; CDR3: CASSFGGSNYGYTF
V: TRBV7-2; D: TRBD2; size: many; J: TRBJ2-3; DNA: TGTGCCAGCAGCTTAGTTAGCGGGGACACAGATACGCAGTATTTT; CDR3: CASSLVSGDTDTQYF
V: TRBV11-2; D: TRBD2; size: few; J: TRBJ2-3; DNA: TGTGCCAGCAGCTTAGGAGCCCAGACTAGCGGGTTCACAGATACGCAGTATTTT; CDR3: CASSLGAQTSGFTDTQYF
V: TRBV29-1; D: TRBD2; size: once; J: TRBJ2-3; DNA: TGCAGCGCTGAAGAACTAGCGAAACACACAGATACGCAGTATTTT; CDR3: CSAEELAKHTDTQYF
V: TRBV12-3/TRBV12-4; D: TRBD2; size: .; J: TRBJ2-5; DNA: TGTGCCAGCAGTTTAGCGCTGCTAGCGGGGGGAACGAGGGAGACCCAGTACTTC; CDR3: CASSLALLAGGTRETQYF
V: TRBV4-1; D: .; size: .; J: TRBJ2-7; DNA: TGCGCCAGCAGCCAGCTCTTCATACAGGCTGTCGGTTCCTACGAGCAGTACTTC; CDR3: CASSQLFIQAVGSYEQYF
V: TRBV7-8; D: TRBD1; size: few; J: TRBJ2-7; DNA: TGTGCCAGCAGCTTAGGATGGACAGGGGCGGAGGTCTACGAGCAGTACTTC; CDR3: CASSLGWTGAEVYEQYF
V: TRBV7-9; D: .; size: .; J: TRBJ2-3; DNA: TGTGCCAGCAGCTCTCTAACTAGCACAGATACGCAGTATTTT; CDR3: CASSSLTSTDTQYF
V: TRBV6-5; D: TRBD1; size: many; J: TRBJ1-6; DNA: TGTGCCAGCAGTTACTCGAGTGGGACAGGGGGGAATTCACCCCTCCACTTT; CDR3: CASSYSSGTGGNSPLHF
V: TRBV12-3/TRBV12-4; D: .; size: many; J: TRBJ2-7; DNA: TGTGCCAGCAGCTCCGGGACTCCCTACGAGCAGTACTTC; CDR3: CASSSGTPYEQYF
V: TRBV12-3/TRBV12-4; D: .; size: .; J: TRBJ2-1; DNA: TGTGCTAGCAGTTCCCGACTACAGGGCAATGAGCAGTTCTTC; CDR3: CASSSRLQGNEQFF
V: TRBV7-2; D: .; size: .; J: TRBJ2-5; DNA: TGTGCCAGCAGCTTTCAGGCAGCGAAAGAGACCCAGTACTTC; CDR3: CASSFQAAKETQYF
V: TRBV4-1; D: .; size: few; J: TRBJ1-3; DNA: TGCGCCAGCAGCCAAGAAAGGTTACGGGTATCAGGAGACACCATATATTTT; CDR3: CASSQERLRVSGDTIYF
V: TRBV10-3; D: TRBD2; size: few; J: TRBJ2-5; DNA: TGTGCCATCAGTGACACCAGGACTAGCGTTGAGACCCAGTACTTC; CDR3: CAISDTRTSVETQYF
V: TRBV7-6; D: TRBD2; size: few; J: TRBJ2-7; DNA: TGTGCCAGCAGCCCCCTATTAGCGGGAGATAGTGACGAGCAGTACTTC; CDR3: CASSPLLAGDSDEQYF
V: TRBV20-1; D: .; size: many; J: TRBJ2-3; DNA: TGCAGTGCTAGCCCCTATCCGCGCACAGATACGCAGTATTTT; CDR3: CSASPYPRTDTQYF
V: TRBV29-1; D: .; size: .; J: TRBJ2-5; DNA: TGCAGCGTTGTTTATGGGGGGTACCAAGAGACCCAGTACTTC; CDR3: CSVVYGGYQETQYF
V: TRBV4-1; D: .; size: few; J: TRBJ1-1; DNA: TGCGCCAGCGGGCCCGGAGGGGCGTACACTGAAGCTTTCTTT; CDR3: CASGPGGAYTEAFF
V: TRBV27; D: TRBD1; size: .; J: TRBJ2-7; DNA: TGTGCCAGCAGTTTTCCTCCGGGACAGGGGTGGGAGCAGTACTTC; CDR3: CASSFPPGQGWEQYF
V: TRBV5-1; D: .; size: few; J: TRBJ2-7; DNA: TGCGCCAGCAGCATTGGGATGAAACTACGAGAGCAGTACTTC; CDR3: CASSIGMKLREQYF
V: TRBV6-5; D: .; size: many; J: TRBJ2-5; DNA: TGTGCCAGCAGTTACCCGGGGGAGACCCAGTACTTC; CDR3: CASSYPGETQYF
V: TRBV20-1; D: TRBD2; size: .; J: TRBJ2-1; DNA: TGCAGTGCTGCCCAGCGGGGCCTTTCCTACAATGAGCAGTTCTTC; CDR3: CSAAQRGLSYNEQFF
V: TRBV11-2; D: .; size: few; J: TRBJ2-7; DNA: TGTGCCAGCAGCTTCAGGACGGACCACTCCTACGAGCAGTACTTC; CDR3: CASSFRTDHSYEQYF
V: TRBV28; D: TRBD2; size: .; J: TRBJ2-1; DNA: TGTGCCAGCAGTCGATTTCGGACTAGCGGCGTATACAATGAGCAGTTCTTC; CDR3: CASSRFRTSGVYNEQFF
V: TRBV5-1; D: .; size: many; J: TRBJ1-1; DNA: TGCGCCAGCAGCTTGGTGGTGAACACTGAAGCTTTCTTT; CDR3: CASSLVVNTEAFF
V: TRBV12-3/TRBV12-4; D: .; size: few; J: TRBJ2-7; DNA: TGTGCCAGCAGTTGGACCGGGGTTCTTTACGAGCAGTACTTC; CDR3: CASSWTGVLYEQYF
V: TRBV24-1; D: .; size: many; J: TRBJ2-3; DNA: TGTGCCACCAGTGACAACCCCGGGACGGATTTCACAGATACGCAGTATTTT; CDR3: CATSDNPGTDFTDTQYF
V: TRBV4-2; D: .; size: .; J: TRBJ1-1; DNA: TGTGCCAGCAGCCAAGATCTAGTATCTCCAGTGAACACTGAAGCTTTCTTT; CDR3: CASSQDLVSPVNTEAFF
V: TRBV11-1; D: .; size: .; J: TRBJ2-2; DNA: TGTGCCAGCAGGCACGAGACCACGGGGGCCGGGGAGCTGTTTTTT; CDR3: CASRHETTGAGELFF
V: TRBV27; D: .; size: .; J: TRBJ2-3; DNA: TGTGCCAGCAGCATGAGGAGGCAGGTTCTGGGGACAGATACGCAGTATTTT; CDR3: CASSMRRQVLGTDTQYF
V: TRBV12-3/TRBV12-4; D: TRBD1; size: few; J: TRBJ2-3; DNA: TGTGCCAGCAGTTCGAGGACAGGGGCCCCTACGCAGTATTTT; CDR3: CASSSRTGAPTQYF
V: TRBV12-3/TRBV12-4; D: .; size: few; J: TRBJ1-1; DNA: TGTGCCAGCAGCCGCTTGGGGGGCACTGAAGCTTTCTTT; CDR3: CASSRLGGTEAFF